The TCR beta chain described here comes from a study of OX40 agonist ivuxolimab in advanced cancers. About the study as a whole: Ivuxolimab was an agonistic, fully human IgG2 monoclonal antibody directed against OX40 (CD134), a costimulatory receptor. A male proportion of 70% to 90% and a mean age of around 60 years, ranging from 23 to 79, were recorded for the dose-escalation cohort. Intravenous ivuxolimab was administered to patients every 2 weeks at six dose levels: 0.01, 0.1, 0.3, 1.5, 3 and 10 mg/kg. The point of sequencing TCRbeta in the periphery was to test whether ivuxolimab changed TCR sequence diversity and drove clonal T-cell expansion. Patients were allowed to have had prior anti-PD-1, anti-PD-L1 or anti-CTLA-4 therapy, and around 43% of the dose-escalation patients had been treated with checkpoint inhibitors. Of the roughly 54 dose-escalation patients, hepatocellular carcinoma was present in approximately 20, melanoma in roughly 15, renal cell carcinoma in 9 and head and neck cancer in 9. The paper describes the monotherapy dose-escalation part (N = 52 patients) of the phase I trial of ivuxolimab. Partial responses were achieved by three dose-escalation patients, of whom one had hepatocellular carcinoma and two had cutaneous melanoma. The paper as a whole reports these results and caveats: In the 0.1-3.0 mg/kg groups, partial responders had among the lowest normalized peripheral clonal expansion, particularly in CD8+ T cells. Low levels of normalized T-cell clonal expansion were also shown by some nonresponding patients. At doses of 0.1 to 3.0 mg/kg, clonal expansion of both CD4+ and CD8+ blood T cells was observed from baseline to week 6. Antigen specificity was not determined for the clonally expanded peripheral T cells. After ivuxolimab, more expanded clones were found on average in CD8+ T cells than in CD4+ T cells.

In regard to this clone: The specificity of this receptor is unknown. Per-base quality was not reported, and no clone a single base away is much larger than it.

For sequencing of the TCRbeta CDR3 region, genomic DNA was extracted from the sorted cells. TCRbeta CDR3 regions were sequenced using the immunoSEQ Assay. The table was pulled from immuneACCESS by TCRdb, which kept in-frame rearrangements only. Such tables lose some clones; where checked, under half of the loss comes from unresolved V genes, and the rest has no known cause. The sample yields around 57,000 clones; about four fifths were counted once. Of the sample, less than 0.55% is held by the ten largest clones. The trial excluded patients who had a history of autoimmune disease or were on systemic immunosuppression. Peripheral blood for TCR sequencing was collected from all dose cohorts at baseline, on cycle 4 day 1, and on cycle 7 day 1. Samples were obtained from an open-label, multicenter, first-in-human phase I dose-escalation trial of ivuxolimab. Adults with locally advanced or metastatic melanoma, renal cell, hepatocellular, or head and neck squamous cell carcinoma were enrolled in the trial. Before TCR sequencing, CD4+ T cells and CD8+ T cells from peripheral blood were sorted into separate populations.

The sample in question was CD4+ or CD8+ T cells sorted from blood, obtained in a trial of the OX40 agonist ivuxolimab. This sequence originates from an adult with an advanced solid tumor such as melanoma, head and neck, liver or kidney cancer.

The CDR3 is CASFGSRGRVRTGELFF. In nucleotide form, the sequence is TGTGCCAGCTTTGGCAGTCGCGGTCGGGTTCGGACCGGGGAGCTGTTTTTT. Recombination joined TRBV27 with TRBJ2-2, with no D gene named confidently. Looking up the germline V gene (reference sequence) yields CDR1 MNHEY and CDR2 SMNVEV. V sheds 8 bases and J sheds 5 bases, leaving 24 bases between their ends. The CDR3 runs 17 amino acids, cysteine and phenylalanine included. Only the CDR3 DNA stays, 51 bases, in frame from base 1.